One sample yielded the 12 T cell receptor beta chains listed below, sequenced in a study of blood T cells in healthy people across ages. A second about 7 to 12 cycle PCR used barcoded and J-beta primers. One entry per CDR3 protein results from TCRdb running MiXCR on the 5' RACE reads. The profile shows about 720,000 distinct CDR3 sequences, approximately 22% of them singletons. Material for sequencing was blood. These TCRs come from a man aged 70 or older in good health.

The chain carries TRBV12-3 or TRBV12-4 and TRBJ2-5; no clear D. This CDR3 contains 15 residues. Trimming left V 11 bases short and J 3 bases short, with 22 bases between. This CDR3 is CAGKFRLGLEETQYF. The DNA for the CDR3 is TGTGCCGGCAAGTTTAGGCTGGGATTAGAAGAGACCCAGTACTTC.

The J gene is TRBJ2-3, the V gene TRBV7-2; D is uncertain. CDR1 is SGHTA, CDR2 FQGNSA, per germline. Between the trimmed V and J ends, which lost 1 base and 4 bases, there was a span of 12 bases. This CDR3 has 15 amino acids. The CDR3 region has the DNA TGTGCCAGCAGCTTAGGGTATACGTTGGCAGATACGCAGTATTTT. Translation: CASSLGYTLADTQYF.

This clonotype was seen a single time. The V call is TRBV20-1, the J call TRBJ2-3; TRBD2 matches 11 bases. Germline V lookup: CDR1 DFQATT, CDR2 SNEGSKA (reference sequence). The V and J ends lost 5 bases and 0 bases, in that order; junction bases with no gene match: 10. The CDR3 covers 17 residues. In DNA, the CDR3 is TGCAGTGCTCACGGGACTAGCGGAGTCTTTAGCACAGATACGCAGTATTTT. It specifies CSAHGTSGVFSTDTQYF.

This chain uses TRBV5-1 with TRBJ2-1; 10 nucleotides align to TRBD2. V dropped 0 bases and J dropped 9; count of bases not matched to a gene: 6. This CDR3 comprises 15 residues. Germline loops: CDR1 SGHRS, CDR2 YFSETQ. CDR3 bases: TGCGCCAGCAGCTTGGAAGCGGGGGGGCTGTTTGAGCAGTTCTTC. This gives the protein CASSLEAGGLFEQFF. The complete variable domain, with remaining parts taken from reference TRBV5-1 and TRBJ2-1, reads KAGVTQTPRYLIKTRGQQVTLSCSPISGHRSVSWYQQTPGQGLQFLFEYFSETQRNKGNFPGRFSGRQFSNSRSEMNVSTLELGDSALYLCASSLEAGGLFEQFFGPGTRLTVL.

The gene calls are TRBV29-1 and TRBJ2-3; tentatively, D is TRBD1 (5 bases). The CDR3 has 14 residues. Germline CDR1 and CDR2: SQVTM and ANQGSEA. V gave up 0 bases and J gave up 4 bases, with 11 bases separating them. CDR3 amino acids: CSVEDRRRADTQYF. The CDR3 nucleotides are TGCAGCGTTGAAGATCGTCGCAGGGCAGATACGCAGTATTTT.

The chain has TRBV6-1 and TRBJ1-4; D unresolved. Germline values: CDR1 MNHNS, CDR2 SASEGT. Trimming shortened V by 5 bases and J by 4 bases, and 14 bases separated the two germline ends. The CDR3 sequence is 15 residues long. The CDR3 is CASSSTGGINEKLFF. Written as DNA, the CDR3 is TGTGCCAGCAGTTCCACCGGAGGAATTAATGAAAAACTGTTTTTT.

This chain uses TRBV6-1 with TRBJ2-1; 7 positions agree with TRBD2. The CDR3 is 14 amino acids. Trimming removed 8 bases from V and 0 bases from J; junction bases left unmatched: 4. Per the germline V gene, CDR1 is MNHNS and CDR2 is SASEGT. The CDR3 sequence: CASQLALSYNEQFF. The CDR3 DNA is TGTGCCAGCCAACTAGCGCTCTCCTACAATGAGCAGTTCTTC.

This clonotype showed up just a few times. This chain links TRBV18 with TRBJ2-1; 8 bases match TRBD2. Germline V gene data show CDR1 as KGHSH and CDR2 as LQKENI. This CDR3 has 14 residues. The ends lost 4 bases at V and 4 bases at J; junction bases unmatched: 3. CDR3 residues: CASSREREYNEQFF. The CDR3 bases are TGTGCCAGCTCACGTGAGCGGGAGTACAATGAGCAGTTCTTC.

The chain has TRBV9 and TRBJ2-3; D gene uncertain. Trimming pared 2 bases from V and 7 bases from J, leaving 26 bases between. Per the germline V gene, CDR1 is SGDLS and CDR2 is YYNGEE. This CDR3 spans 18 amino acids. DNA of the CDR3: TGTGCCAGCAGCGTTGAGCCAGGCGTCATTGGAACTCGAAATACGCAGTATTTT. Translated, it gives CASSVEPGVIGTRNTQYF.

V is TRBV6-6 and J is TRBJ2-2; D not certain. V was shortened by 4 bases and J by 0 bases, with 12 bases between the two germline ends. The CDR3 totals 16 residues. Germline-derived CDR1 and CDR2 are MNHNY and SVGAGI (reference sequence). The CDR3 coding sequence is TGTGCCAGCAGTTCCCGGGTGGGTTCGAACACCGGGGAGCTGTTTTTT. It encodes CASSSRVGSNTGELFF.

This clonotype was counted a few times. The chain has TRBV7-2 and TRBJ2-3; maybe TRBD2 (6 bases). The CDR3 consists of 15 residues. Germline values: CDR1 SGHTA, CDR2 FQGNSA. Trimming cost V 5 bases and J 1 base, with 13 bases left between them. CDR3 DNA sequence: TGTGCCAGCAGCCCGACGGGACTCCGCACAGATACGCAGTATTTT. It specifies CASSPTGLRTDTQYF.

There are a few counts of this clonotype. The rearrangement links TRBV5-6 to TRBJ1-4; perhaps TRBD1 as D (6 bases). The CDR3 is made up of 15 amino acids. CDR1 and CDR2 (germline): SGHDT, YYEEEE. Trimming took off 0 bases at V and 5 bases at J, with 11 bases between the two ends. In nucleotides, the CDR3 is TGTGCCAGCAGCTTGGCTGGCAGGGGAAATGAAAAACTGTTTTTT. Protein sequence: CASSLAGRGNEKLFF.